Here is one TCR beta chain with its context. There are 13 residues in the CDR3. Looked up from germline, CDR1 is SEHNR and CDR2 is FQNEAQ (reference sequence). V was pared by 1 base and J by 8 bases, with 4 bases of the junction left unmatched. With 60 Vbeta and 13 Jbeta primers, the PCR was carried out. Sequencing used immunoSEQ multiplex PCR; TCRdb keeps in-frame clones, though not all of them. The profile shows about 98,000 clones, approximately 80% of them singletons. The entry originates in a study of cytomegalovirus exposure and HLA in healthy donors. The sequenced sample consisted of PBMCs. The source of this sequence is a male donor in good health and CMV-seropositive. The chain is built from TRBV7-9 and TRBJ1-2, with 7 bases matching TRBD1. CDR3 sequence (DNA): TGTGCCAGCAGCTTAGACAGGGGAACCGGCTACACCTTC. As protein: CASSLDRGTGYTF.